Below are 5 T cell receptor beta chains sequenced from a single sample in a study of T-cell memory formation after mild COVID-19. TCRdb fed the 5' RACE reads into MiXCR, producing one record per CDR3 protein. Among 350,000 to 400,000 distinct CDR3 sequences listed, around 21% were seen once. Sequencing used PBMCs or a T cell subset sorted from them (not recorded which). Receptors were obtained from an adult woman who had mild COVID-19 (a few samples of this study predate the infection). Cell type and time point are not known.

The CDR3 DNA sequence: TGTGCCAGCAGTTTAAGGGGGATCACCTACGAGCAGTACTTC. Its protein is CASSLRGITYEQYF. The chain couples TRBV12-3 or TRBV12-4 to TRBJ2-7; D perhaps matches TRBD1 (6 bases). Between the trimmed V and J ends, which lost 2 bases and 2 bases, there was a span of 10 bases. The length of the CDR3 is 14 residues.

This clonotype was seen only a few times. This rearrangement joins TRBV4-1 to TRBJ2-5; D remains ambiguous. V lost 3 bases and J lost 4, with 15 bases in between. CDR3 length: 15 amino acids. Germline CDR1 MGHRA, CDR2 YSYEKL. CDR3 amino acids: CASSQQSSSSETQYF. The CDR3 DNA is TGCGCCAGCAGCCAGCAATCTTCGAGTTCAGAGACCCAGTACTTC.

This clonotype turned up a few times. The chain is built from TRBV2 and TRBJ1-2; TRBD1 agrees at 8 bases. V gave up 6 bases and J gave up 8 bases; unmatched junction bases: 8. Germline assignment: CDR1 SNHLY and CDR2 FYNNEI. The CDR3 runs to 13 residues. Here the CDR3 reads CASRVDRGRGYTF. The CDR3 nucleotides are TGTGCCAGCAGGGTCGACAGGGGTCGGGGCTACACCTTC.

The chain employs TRBV12-3 or TRBV12-4 and TRBJ2-1; 10 bases agree with TRBD1. This CDR3 has 15 amino acids. Trimming removed 6 bases from V and 2 bases from J; junction bases left unmatched: 4. In DNA, the CDR3 is TGTGCCAGCAGCCGGACAGGGGGTCCCTACAATGAGCAGTTCTTC. This encodes CASSRTGGPYNEQFF.

J is TRBJ2-1 and V is TRBV20-1; the match to TRBD1 covers 10 bases. Germline V gene data show CDR1 as DFQATT and CDR2 as SNEGSKA (reference sequence). This CDR3 is 16 amino acids long. Trimming removed 0 bases from V and 6 bases from J; junction bases left unmatched: 8. The CDR3 coding sequence is TGCAGTGCTAGAGATCCTGGACAGGGGGACTCCAATGAGCAGTTCTTC. It translates to CSARDPGQGDSNEQFF.